This T cell receptor (beta chain) came from a study of T cell responses to AZD1222 COVID-19 vaccine listed by TCRdb under 2021. For the wider study: AZD1222 recipients with second doses at about 4 weeks or about 12 weeks were pooled, because spike-specific TCR depth and breadth did not differ between schedules. TCR sequencing covered fewer than 250 trial participants: 200 to 220 given two doses of AZD1222 and 26 given two doses of MenACWY control vaccine. Enrollment into the trials was organized by age into subgroups of 18-55, 56-69 and 70-plus years, and those subgroups contained about 150, 27 and 61 TCR-sequenced participants, respectively. General findings and caveats noted by the study authors: In the small 56-69-year group, the increase in depth fell short of significance, most likely because of low power. A significant rise in spike-specific TCR breadth and depth was observed after two AZD1222 doses relative to day 0 and relative to MenACWY recipients. Conclusions about previously exposed vaccinees are limited, since just five or six AZD1222 recipients were seropositive for SARS-CoV-2 at baseline. Epitopes outside the regions mutated in the B.1.351 and B.1.1.7 variants were reportedly recognized by nearly half of the unique spike-specific TCRs. No day 14 peak-response samples were available, so repertoires were characterized only after the peak T cell response. CD4 TCRs associated with the vaccine covered the entire spike protein, and the dominant responses were in regions 160-218 and 743-854. Participants were mostly white British and included more females than males, and it was suggested by the authors that clonal diversity may have been underestimated.

The time point label of this sample denotes: baseline before first vaccination. Vaccinee samples came from UK trials COV001 and COV002, including a single-blind randomized controlled phase 2/3 trial of AZD1222 (ChAdOx1 nCoV-19) in healthy adults. For TCRbeta chain sequencing, PBMC samples were collected from trial participants at day 0 and at day 28 after the second dose. Comments on this clone: This clone's antigen is unknown. Nothing much larger sits one base from this clone, and base qualities are not available.

The CDR3 regions of human TCRbeta chains were analyzed by immunosequencing. In the original analysis: Repertoire TCRs were checked for matches against a reference library of SARS-CoV-2-specific TCRs that had been generated using the MIRA antigen-specificity platform. Breadth was defined as the fraction of unique TCRs that were SARS-CoV-2-associated. Depth was defined as the fraction of total T cells that were SARS-CoV-2-associated. Using the MIRA data, each spike-specific TCR was assigned both to the spike region to which the TCR was reactive and to a CD4 or CD8 class. Log10-transformed breadth and depth values were compared by one-way ANOVA with Sidak's multiple comparisons tests. In TCRdb, the immuneACCESS table is reduced to in-frame sequences with V and J assigned. These tables do not hold every clone; where another copy was compared, an unresolved V gene accounts for under half, and the others remain unexplained. That table furnishes V, J and clone size, whereas the DNA furnished D and trimming. In all, the sample holds 100,000 to 120,000 clones, and 92% of those were seen once. The biggest ten clones account for about 7.8% of the sample.

This sequence originates from an adult in good health. The source material was peripheral blood, sampled on day 0 of AZD1222 vaccination.

CDR3 protein: CASRTLSGGPYNEQFF. The DNA reads TGTGCCAGCAGAACACTGTCGGGGGGGCCCTACAATGAGCAGTTCTTC. Recombination linked TRBV27 to TRBJ2-1, and 8 junction bases match TRBD2. Taken from the germline V gene (reference sequence), the CDR1 and CDR2 loops are MNHEY and SMNVEV. V is pruned by 6 bases and J by 2 bases, leaving 9 bases of the junction without a gene match. Counted from cysteine to phenylalanine, this CDR3 has 16 amino acids. Only the CDR3 region is kept as DNA, spanning 48 bases read in frame from base 1.